This note documents a single TCR beta chain sequence. Its specificity is not known. MiXCR was run by TCRdb on the reads, yielding one entry per CDR3 protein. This table has fewer than 950,000 distinct CDR3 sequences, around a third appearing once. J gave up 1 base and V 1 base, and 5 bases lay outside the gene matches. Germline loops: CDR1 MNHNS, CDR2 SASEGT. The CDR3 length is 17 residues. The data originate from a study of T cell repertoires in cytomegalovirus infection. On the study more broadly: Epitope selection comprised recently identified HLA-C-restricted CMV epitopes and well-studied HLA-B-restricted CMV epitopes. CMV infection together with matching HLA type was indicated by public TCR beta signatures.

Points from the study as a whole: It was HLA-C-restricted CMV-specific TCR beta clonotypes that dominated the response ex vivo.

The receptor comes from a human donor in good health (CMV status not recorded). Some clones in this sample may be carry-over from other donors' samples. The sample consisted of cultured CD8+ T cells from PBMCs, taken from culture after CMV antigen stimulation. This chain joins TRBV6-1 and TRBJ2-7; 12 bases line up with TRBD1. CDR3 amino acids: CASSEVGQGALSYEQYF. The CDR3 bases are TGTGCCAGCAGTGAAGTGGGACAGGGGGCCTTGTCCTACGAGCAGTACTTC.